What follows describes a single T cell receptor beta chain. As processed by the authors: How many nucleated cells were present was estimated from reference gene primer amplification. TCRdb's table, derived via immunoSEQ multiplex PCR, lists solely in-frame clones and lacks some. V and J calls and clone size are those listed in that table; D and trimming were worked out from the DNA. The sample consists of about 180,000 clones, approximately 86% of them appearing once. This entry comes from a study of blood T cell repertoires in COVID-19. Across the whole study: Spain, Italy and the United States supplied samples that represented acute and convalescent COVID-19. In each case, the material was cDNA or gDNA derived from T cells, B-cell-depleted T cells, or PBMCs.

The CDR3 consists of 15 residues. The V gene end was trimmed by 2 bases and the J gene end by 4 bases; junction bases not matched to a gene: 6. Per the germline V gene, CDR1 is MNHEY and CDR2 is SVGAGI. The chain is built from TRBV6-5 and TRBJ2-7; 9 positions match TRBD1. The TCR originated in a man aged 45-60 years with active or convalescent COVID-19. Sequenced: peripheral blood. For the CDR3, the DNA is TGTGCCAGCAGTTACAGACAGGGGGTTTTTTACGAGCAGTACTTC. Amino acid sequence: CASSYRQGVFYEQYF.